The 12 T cell receptor beta chains reported below all come from one sample, sequenced in a study of blood T cell repertoires in COVID-19. Assay: immunoSEQ multiplex PCR; the TCRdb copy retains only in-frame clones and omits some. The sample consists of 110,000 to 150,000 clones, around 90% of them appearing once. The sample was peripheral blood. The receptors derive from a woman aged 55-70 years with acute or convalescent COVID-19.

V and J are TRBV7-2 and TRBJ1-5; D is possibly TRBD1 (5 bases). Per germline, CDR1 SGHTA and CDR2 FQGNSA. This CDR3 has 14 amino acids. V was clipped by 6 bases and J by 2 bases, with 11 bases between them. This CDR3 is CASSPTGGNQPQHF. The CDR3 bases are TGTGCCAGCAGTCCAACAGGAGGCAATCAGCCCCAGCATTTT.

The rearrangement joins TRBV2 to TRBJ1-5; D might be TRBD1 (5 bases). The CDR3 spans 15 residues. Germline V gene sequence: CDR1 SNHLY, CDR2 FYNNEI. CDR3 DNA sequence: TGTGCTACCTCGGGGAGGGGTTATAGCAATCAGCCCCAGCATTTT. Protein sequence: CATSGRGYSNQPQHF.

The chain combines TRBV7-9 with TRBJ1-5; the match to TRBD1 covers 7 bases. Trimming cost V 2 bases and J 2 bases; bases outside gene matches: 9. The CDR3 extends over 17 amino acids. CDR1 and CDR2 from the germline V gene are SEHNR and FQNEAQ (reference sequence). This CDR3 is CASSLFQGGGGNQPQHF. The CDR3 nucleotides are TGTGCCAGCAGCTTATTTCAAGGGGGCGGCGGCAATCAGCCCCAGCATTTT.

The chain has TRBV6-5 and TRBJ2-3; the D is unclear. Deletions cut 5 bases from V and 3 bases from J, with 9 bases between. The CDR3 totals 13 residues. Germline V gives CDR1 MNHEY, CDR2 SVGAGI. In DNA, the CDR3 is TGTGCCAGCAGTCGTGGGCTTACAGATACGCAGTATTTT. Its protein is CASSRGLTDTQYF.

The V gene is TRBV24-1, the J gene TRBJ2-1, with 8 positions matching TRBD2. The CDR3 is 16 amino acids. V lost 1 base to trimming and J lost 3 bases; unmatched junction nucleotides: 4. Germline CDR1 and CDR2: KGHDR and SFDVKD. CDR3 nucleotides: TGTGCCACCAGTGATTTCCGGGGGGGCAGCTACAATGAGCAGTTCTTC. Protein: CATSDFRGGSYNEQFF.

This chain uses TRBV5-4 with TRBJ2-5; 8 bases map to TRBD2. The CDR3 consists of 15 residues. With V trimmed by 5 bases and J by 0 bases, 6 bases remained unmatched. Germline lookup yields CDR1 SGHNT and CDR2 YYREEE (reference sequence). CDR3 protein: CASRTGGGYQETQYF. Here the CDR3 DNA reads TGTGCCAGCAGGACTGGCGGGGGGTACCAAGAGACCCAGTACTTC.

The J gene is TRBJ1-1, the V gene TRBV5-1; D might be TRBD1 (6 bases). This CDR3 has 14 residues. The V gene's germline CDR1 is SGHRS and CDR2 YFSETQ. Trimming took 2 bases from V and 1 from J, leaving 9 bases between them. This chain's CDR3 is CASSLTGPNTEAFF. Written as DNA, the CDR3 is TGCGCCAGCAGCTTAACAGGGCCGAACACTGAAGCTTTCTTT.

CDR3 sequence: CATSQGSNQPQHF. DNA of the CDR3: TGTGCCACCAGTCAGGGTAGCAATCAGCCCCAGCATTTT. The V gene is TRBV24-1, the J gene TRBJ1-5; the D gene is possibly TRBD1 (5 bases). V shed 6 bases and J shed 0 bases, with 5 bases lying between them. Germline CDR1 and CDR2: KGHDR and SFDVKD. CDR3 length equals 13 residues.

This chain uses TRBV6-1 with TRBJ1-5; D perhaps matches TRBD1 (5 bases). Germline values: CDR1 MNHNS, CDR2 SASEGT. The CDR3 spans 12 residues. The V end was cut by 6 bases, the J end by 5 bases, with 8 bases between. Here the CDR3 reads CASRGLDQPQHF. For the CDR3, the DNA is TGTGCCAGCAGGGGACTGGATCAGCCCCAGCATTTT.

The chain uses TRBV10-3 and TRBJ2-5, with 10 bases fitting TRBD2. V shed 3 bases and J 3 bases; nucleotides not matched to a gene: 7. This CDR3 has 16 residues. Per the germline V gene, CDR1 is ENHRY and CDR2 is SYGVKD. The DNA for the CDR3 is TGTGCCATCAGTGAAGTTGGTAGCGGGGGGAAAGAGACCCAGTACTTC. Translation: CAISEVGSGGKETQYF.

This rearrangement joins TRBV6-1 to TRBJ2-2; TRBD2 agrees at 8 bases. Germline V CDR1 and CDR2: MNHNS, SASEGT. J gave up 7 bases and V 2 bases, and 12 bases lay outside the gene matches. The CDR3 runs 17 residues. The CDR3 nucleotides are TGTGCCAGCAGTGAACATCAGGGAGCGGGGGTGATCGGGGAGCTGTTTTTT. Translated, it gives CASSEHQGAGVIGELFF.

The chain recombines TRBV4-2 with TRBJ2-1; TRBD2 is a possible D gene (6 bases). V was cut by 0 bases and J by 7 bases, with 16 bases left in between. This CDR3 is built from 16 residues. Germline CDR1 and CDR2: LGHNA and YNFKEQ. The chain's CDR3 is CASSQDPRLEGNEQFF. CDR3 coding DNA: TGTGCCAGCAGCCAAGACCCGAGACTAGAGGGAAATGAGCAGTTCTTC.